A selection of T cell receptor beta chains follows, all from one sample in a study of blood T cell repertoires in COVID-19. Some clones are missing from TCRdb's copy, which holds only in-frame ones; the method was immunoSEQ multiplex PCR. The sample has some 160,000 clones, 70% to 90% seen once; the top ten hold about 2.6%. The source material was peripheral blood. These receptors came from a man aged 55 to 70 with acute or convalescent COVID-19. Each CDR3 is given with its conserved first and last residue. The D gene is left open where the match is weak.

>-|TRBJ2-3|TRBV24-1
CATSDFADTQYF
>TRBD2|TRBJ2-2|TRBV7-3
CASSLGLDPNTGELFF
>-|TRBJ1-2|TRBV12-3/TRBV12-4
CASYYTVRGYTF
>-|TRBJ2-3|TRBV9
CASSPELVTSRSTDTQYF
>-|TRBJ1-1|TRBV9
CASSVIGGEVAFF
>-|TRBJ2-2|TRBV2
CASNEGRPGELFF
>-|TRBJ1-1|TRBV20-1
CSASEQLLNTEAFF
>-|TRBJ2-1|TRBV14
CASSQRGGGEQFF
>-|TRBJ1-2|TRBV5-1
CASSLPRTGNYGYTF
>TRBD1|TRBJ2-3|TRBV7-2
CASSLDRGGTDTQYF
>TRBD1|TRBJ1-3|TRBV6-5
CASYRGSGNTIYF
>TRBD1|TRBJ1-2|TRBV2
CASTTGDGGYTF
>-|TRBJ2-2|TRBV18
CASSPGLNTGELFF
>-|TRBJ1-1|TRBV5-1
CASSLAVNTEAFF
>-|TRBJ2-2|TRBV7-2
CASSSGPEAGELFF
>TRBD2|TRBJ2-6|TRBV4-3
CASSRGGGGAVWANVLTF
>-|TRBJ2-2|TRBV6-5
CASRPGPGELFF
>-|TRBJ1-2|TRBV25-1
CASRGVGGYTF
>TRBD1|TRBJ2-5|TRBV6-6
CASSGPRGGQETQYF
>TRBD1|TRBJ1-1|TRBV6-5
CASRLDRVKEAFF
>-|TRBJ2-3|TRBV30
CAWREFGTQYF
>-|TRBJ1-2|TRBV3-1/TRBV3-2
CASSQGGVNYGYTF
>TRBD1|TRBJ1-1|TRBV5-1
CASSLGQGNRITEAFF
>-|TRBJ1-5|TRBV1
CTSSYSGIRGPSNQPQHF
>TRBD1|TRBJ1-5|TRBV5-5
CASSLRAGGDGRNQPQHF
>-|TRBJ1-6|TRBV2
CATQAGTHNSPLHF
>-|TRBJ2-4|TRBV24-1
CATSDSGQGSNIQYF
>TRBD2|TRBJ2-1|TRBV24-1
CATSGTGGNVYNEQFF
>-|TRBJ1-5|TRBV10-2
CASSGGPGQPQHF
>-|TRBJ1-1|TRBV4-3
CASSLNAGDRAFF
>TRBD1|TRBJ1-6|TRBV2
CASRTNGQGRSPLHF
>TRBD2|TRBJ2-3|TRBV24-1
CATSSSGGPRATDTQYF
>-|TRBJ1-2|TRBV6-5
CASKIDPRANYGYTF
>-|TRBJ2-7|TRBV10-2
CASSDGGPPEQYF
>-|TRBJ1-4|TRBV5-8
CASKGGAYEKLFF
>-|TRBJ2-2|TRBV25-1
CASNREYGELFF
>TRBD1|TRBJ1-3|TRBV4-2
CASSQSRTGSAIYF
>-|TRBJ1-2|TRBV20-1
CSADSNYGYTF
>TRBD1|TRBJ2-7|TRBV24-1
CATSGLTGAEQYF
>-|TRBJ2-1|TRBV29-1
CSVDLDRLDEQFF
>-|TRBJ2-2|TRBV27
CASSLLYTGELFF
>-|TRBJ1-5|TRBV6-6
CASTVGGAGQPQHF
>TRBD1|TRBJ1-1|TRBV9
CASSAQGAVNTEAFF
>-|TRBJ2-1|TRBV7-3
CASSLYKGAYNEQFF
>-|TRBJ1-1|TRBV3-1/TRBV3-2
CASSQGGNTEAFF
>-|TRBJ2-7|TRBV9
CASSAHRPGTGVYEQYF
>TRBD1|TRBJ1-3|TRBV18
CASSPGQYGNTIYF
>TRBD2|TRBJ2-3|TRBV5-1
CASSLAGAPRDTQYF
>TRBD1|TRBJ2-3|TRBV5-1
CASSRPGTDTDTQYF
>-|TRBJ1-5|TRBV24-1
CATSALGGLNQPQHF
>TRBD2|TRBJ2-1|TRBV4-1
CASSQPGTSGENEQFF
>TRBD1|TRBJ2-7|TRBV30
CAWNTGTGIHEQYF
>-|TRBJ1-4|TRBV6-5
CASSTYGGKLFF
>TRBD1|TRBJ1-2|TRBV5-1
CASSVNNRGLVGYTF
>TRBD1|TRBJ1-1|TRBV7-9
CASSFESGGLNTEAFF